These T cell receptor beta chains were read from a single sample in a study of beta chain features in type 1 diabetes. Profiling relied on immunoSEQ multiplex PCR, and the TCRdb table lists in-frame clones only, not all of them. Of fewer than 350,000 clones listed, roughly 15% are singletons. Sequenced sample: naive CD4+ T cells from blood. The receptor set was obtained from a man aged 18 to 35 with type 1 diabetes. The CDR3 runs from the conserved cysteine through the conserved F or W. A D gene is named only where the DNA matches it firmly. Clone size, where shown, is once, few, many, or a class for clones that have expanded.

clone size | J gene | V gene | D gene | CDR3 DNA | CDR3 protein
few | TRBJ2-7 | TRBV29-1 | TRBD1 | TGCAGCGTTGCACAGGGGATCGACGAGCAGTACTTC | CSVAQGIDEQYF
few | TRBJ1-1 | TRBV6-1 | . | TGTGCCAGCAATGGCCCAGATAACACTGAAGCTTTCTTT | CASNGPDNTEAFF
. | TRBJ2-5 | TRBV2 | . | TGTGCCAGCAGATCCTCCGGGACACCCCAAGAGACCCAGTACTTC | CASRSSGTPQETQYF
few | TRBJ1-1 | TRBV11-3 | . | TGTGCCAGCAGCTTACGGGTCGGCACTGAAGCTTTCTTT | CASSLRVGTEAFF
. | TRBJ2-5 | TRBV7-2 | . | TGTGCCAGCAGCTCCGGGTTGGTGCAGGAGACCCAGTACTTC | CASSSGLVQETQYF
. | TRBJ2-1 | TRBV30 | . | TGTGCCTGGAGTGTTCTCCCTCCCGGTAATGAGCAGTTCTTC | CAWSVLPPGNEQFF
few | TRBJ2-7 | TRBV2 | TRBD1 | TGTGCCAGCTCTCTGGACGGACAGGGAGGCGAGCAGTACTTC | CASSLDGQGGEQYF
. | TRBJ2-7 | TRBV28 | TRBD2 | TGTGCCAGCACCCGTCCGGGACTAGCGGGGCCCTACGAGCAGTACTTC | CASTRPGLAGPYEQYF
few | TRBJ2-2 | TRBV5-4 | . | TGTGCCAGCAGCCTAGGGGGTTCCGGGGAGCTGTTTTTT | CASSLGGSGELFF
few | TRBJ2-7 | TRBV2 | TRBD1 | TGTGCCAGCAGTGGACAGGGCGACGAGCAGTACTTC | CASSGQGDEQYF
few | TRBJ2-2 | TRBV4-3 | . | TGCGCCAGCAGCCAAGATCCGGGGGTTGTCGGGGAGCTGTTTTTT | CASSQDPGVVGELFF
. | TRBJ1-1 | TRBV28 | . | TGTGCCACAATAGTGAACACTGAAGCTTTCTTT | CATIVNTEAFF
. | TRBJ1-1 | TRBV28 | . | TGTGCCACCGGTACCGGGAACACTGAAGCTTTCTTT | CATGTGNTEAFF
. | TRBJ1-2 | TRBV6-5 | TRBD1 | TGTGCCAGCACCATGACAGGGTTCTATGGCTACACCTTC | CASTMTGFYGYTF
. | TRBJ2-2 | TRBV19 | . | TGTGCCAGTAGTCCCGTGTCGGCCGGGGAGCTGTTTTTT | CASSPVSAGELFF
. | TRBJ2-5 | TRBV5-1 | . | TGCGCCAGCAGAACAGCGGTGGGGGAGACCCAGTACTTC | CASRTAVGETQYF
. | TRBJ2-7 | TRBV28 | . | TGTGCCAGCAGTTGGAGGGGGCGGCACGAGCAGTACTTC | CASSWRGRHEQYF
. | TRBJ1-1 | TRBV27 | TRBD1 | TGTGCCAGCTCCCCCCATCCACAGGGGAGAGGCACTGAAGCTTTCTTT | CASSPHPQGRGTEAFF
many | TRBJ2-6 | TRBV29-1 | TRBD1 | TGCAGCGTTACAGGGGACGGGGCCAACGTCCTGACTTTC | CSVTGDGANVLTF
. | TRBJ2-3 | TRBV28 | TRBD2 | TGTGCCAGCACCCAGATGGGACTAGCGGCCACAGATACGCAGTATTTT | CASTQMGLAATDTQYF
. | TRBJ1-1 | TRBV11-2 | . | TGTGCCAGCAGCTCAGGCGGGACGGTGAACACTGAAGCTTTCTTT | CASSSGGTVNTEAFF
few | TRBJ1-2 | TRBV25-1 | . | TGTGCCAGCAGTGACCCCGGGTCTGACTATGGCTACACCTTC | CASSDPGSDYGYTF
. | TRBJ2-7 | TRBV7-2 | TRBD2 | TGTGCCAGCAGCTTCTTAGCGGGAGGGTACGAGCAGTACTTC | CASSFLAGGYEQYF
few | TRBJ2-1 | TRBV6-6 | . | TGTGCCAGCAGCCGGTGGCAGGGTGGTGAGCAGTTCTTC | CASSRWQGGEQFF
. | TRBJ2-1 | TRBV6-6 | . | TGTGCCAGCAGTTACTCAAGCGATGAGCAGTTCTTC | CASSYSSDEQFF
. | TRBJ2-1 | TRBV5-6 | . | TGTGCCAGCAGCAAGGGGCCCGCGGGGTACAATGAGCAGTTCTTC | CASSKGPAGYNEQFF
few | TRBJ2-1 | TRBV7-2 | TRBD2 | TGTGCCAGCAGCTTAGCGTCTAGCGGGGGGAATGAGCAGTTCTTC | CASSLASSGGNEQFF
. | TRBJ2-7 | TRBV7-7 | TRBD1 | TGTGCCAGCAGTCCACAGGGGGCCCCCTACGAGCAGTACTTC | CASSPQGAPYEQYF
. | TRBJ2-5 | TRBV19 | . | TGTGCCACCTTCCAAGAGACCCAGTACTTC | CATFQETQYF
. | TRBJ2-3 | TRBV18 | TRBD1 | TGTGCCAGCTCACCCGACAGGGTTAGGACAGATACGCAGTATTTT | CASSPDRVRTDTQYF
few | TRBJ2-3 | TRBV6-6 | . | TGTGCCAGCAGTGGACAGACAGATACGCAGTATTTT | CASSGQTDTQYF
. | TRBJ2-7 | TRBV7-9 | TRBD2 | TGTGCCAGCAGCCTAACTAGCGGGAGATACGAGCAGTACTTC | CASSLTSGRYEQYF
few | TRBJ2-7 | TRBV29-1 | TRBD2 | TGCAGCGTGTCCGGGGCTAGCGGGTATCCCTACGAGCAGTACTTC | CSVSGASGYPYEQYF
few | TRBJ2-3 | TRBV6-5 | . | TGTGCCAGCAGTCCAACGGTCACAGATACGCAGTATTTT | CASSPTVTDTQYF
. | TRBJ1-2 | TRBV27 | . | TGTGCCAGCAGTTTAATATCCGGGTCCTATGGCTACACCTTC | CASSLISGSYGYTF
few | TRBJ1-5 | TRBV2 | . | TGTGCCAGCAGTCGGGGGGTCTCCAATCAGCCCCAGCATTTT | CASSRGVSNQPQHF
few | TRBJ2-7 | TRBV29-1 | TRBD1 | TGCAGCGCTGGGACAGGGGGCTCCTACGAGCAGTACTTC | CSAGTGGSYEQYF
few | TRBJ1-2 | TRBV7-2 | . | TGTGCCAGCAGCTTAGATGAGGGTCGTAACTATGGCTACACCTTC | CASSLDEGRNYGYTF
few | TRBJ2-7 | TRBV30 | . | TGTGCCTGGAGTCCGTCCAGGGGTAATTATTTCTACGAGCAGTACTTC | CAWSPSRGNYFYEQYF
. | TRBJ1-5 | TRBV19 | TRBD1 | TGTGCCAGTAGTATCGCACCGGACAGGGGGGCGTTGGCCCAGCATTTT | CASSIAPDRGALAQHF
. | TRBJ1-4 | TRBV29-1 | . | TGCAGCGTTTCAGGGGTGTTGACTAATGAAAAACTGTTTTTT | CSVSGVLTNEKLFF
many | TRBJ2-7 | TRBV29-1 | . | TGCAGCGTTGGTGGCAGGGCCCACTACGAGCAGTACTTC | CSVGGRAHYEQYF
few | TRBJ1-1 | TRBV19 | . | TGTGCCAGTTGCCGGGGGATGAACACTGAAGCTTTCTTT | CASCRGMNTEAFF
. | TRBJ2-3 | TRBV4-3 | TRBD2 | TGCGCCAGCAGCATCGGGGGGGGCAAGGATACGCAGTATTTT | CASSIGGGKDTQYF
. | TRBJ1-1 | TRBV2 | . | TGTGCCAGCACATTCGGAGAGAACACTGAAGCTTTCTTT | CASTFGENTEAFF
. | TRBJ1-5 | TRBV10-3 | . | TGTGCCATCAGCGACAGTATAGGGGTTACACAGCCCCAGCATTTT | CAISDSIGVTQPQHF
few | TRBJ2-3 | TRBV7-2 | TRBD1 | TGTGCCAGCAGCTTGGACAGGGGGGTCACAGATACGCAGTATTTT | CASSLDRGVTDTQYF